The next 2 T cell receptor beta chains were all read from a single sample in a study of CD8 T cells in Susac syndrome. RNA totalling 0.5 to 1 ug underwent reverse transcription with random hexamers. TCRdb re-called the immunoSEQ multiplex PCR reads with MiXCR, one entry per CDR3 protein. This table has about 150,000 distinct CDR3 sequences, roughly 94% appearing once. The sample was CD8+ T cells from PBMCs. The receptors originated from a human donor with multiple sclerosis.

The gene calls are TRBV4-1 and TRBJ1-2; D is uncertain. V lost 0 bases to trimming and J lost 6 bases, with 29 bases between them. The CDR3 contains 20 residues. Per the germline V gene, CDR1 is MGHRA and CDR2 is YSYEKL. The CDR3 DNA reads TGCGCCAGCAGCCAAGAGGACCCATACCTCGGGCAGCCAACCTTCGATGGCTACACCTTC. Encoded protein: CASSQEDPYLGQPTFDGYTF.

The J gene is TRBJ2-7, the V gene TRBV15; D possibly uses TRBD1 or TRBD2 (5 bases each). From germline, CDR1 is LNHNV and CDR2 YYDKDF (reference sequence). The CDR3 loop spans 13 amino acids. V lost 1 base to trimming and J lost 6 bases, with 10 bases between them. CDR3 nucleotide sequence: TGTGCCACCAGCAGAGCATCTGGGGGCGAGCAGTACTTC. It encodes CATSRASGGEQYF.